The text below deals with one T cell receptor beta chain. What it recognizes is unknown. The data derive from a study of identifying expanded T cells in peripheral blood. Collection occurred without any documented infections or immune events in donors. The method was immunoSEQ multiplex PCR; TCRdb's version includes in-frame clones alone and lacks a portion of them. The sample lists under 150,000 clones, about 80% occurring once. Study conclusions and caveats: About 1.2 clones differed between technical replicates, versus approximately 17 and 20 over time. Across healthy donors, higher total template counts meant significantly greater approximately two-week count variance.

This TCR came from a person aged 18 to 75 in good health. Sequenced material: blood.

The CDR3 spells CASRLDRKTQYF. The CDR3 nucleotides are TGTGCCAGCAGGCTAGACAGAAAGACCCAGTACTTC. The gene calls are TRBV6-6 and TRBJ2-5, with D tentatively TRBD1 (5 bases). This CDR3 is 12 amino acids long. Germline V gene sequence: CDR1 MNHNY, CDR2 SVGAGI (reference sequence). V lost 6 bases to trimming and J lost 6 bases, with 11 bases between them.